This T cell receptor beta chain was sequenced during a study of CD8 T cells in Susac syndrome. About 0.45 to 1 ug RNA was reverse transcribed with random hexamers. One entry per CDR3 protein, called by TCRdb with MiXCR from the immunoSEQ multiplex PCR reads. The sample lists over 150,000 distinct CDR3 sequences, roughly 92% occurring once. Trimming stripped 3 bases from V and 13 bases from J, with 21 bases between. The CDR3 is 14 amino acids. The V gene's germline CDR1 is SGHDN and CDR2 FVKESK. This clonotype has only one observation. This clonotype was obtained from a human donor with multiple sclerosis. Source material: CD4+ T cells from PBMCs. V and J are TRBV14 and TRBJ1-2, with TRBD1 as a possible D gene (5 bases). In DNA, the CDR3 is TGTGCCAGCAGCCATTCAGGGACTACCCCGTTGGCCACCTTC. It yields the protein CASSHSGTTPLATF.